The 31 T cell receptor beta chains in this list originate from one sample, sequenced in a study of cytomegalovirus exposure and HLA in healthy donors. Repertoires were generated with immunoSEQ multiplex PCR, while TCRdb's copy carries only in-frame clones and drops some. The sample includes some 50,000 clones, just over 90% seen only once; the top ten take under 7%. The sample taken for sequencing was PBMCs. The receptors stem from a woman under 30 in good health and CMV-seronegative.

The chain is built from TRBV10-2 and TRBJ2-5; weak D call: TRBD2 (5 bases). The germline V and J ends were trimmed by 2 bases and 2 bases, with 9 bases remaining between them. The CDR3 contains 14 residues. Germline loops: CDR1 WSHSY, CDR2 SAAADI. The CDR3 sequence is CASSERGFQETQYF. The CDR3 DNA follows: TGCGCCAGCAGTGAGCGGGGTTTTCAAGAGACCCAGTACTTC.

The chain combines TRBV19 with TRBJ2-3; TRBD1 might be the D (5 bases). Germline V lookup: CDR1 LNHDA, CDR2 SQIVND (reference sequence). Trimming removed 10 bases from V and 6 bases from J, with 11 bases in between. The CDR3 loop spans 11 amino acids. The CDR3 loop reads CATGPWDTQYF. The CDR3 DNA is TGTGCCACAGGGCCCTGGGATACGCAGTATTTT.

V and J are TRBV2 and TRBJ2-3; 7 bases fit TRBD2. The length of the CDR3 is 16 residues. After removal of 0 bases from V and 5 bases from J, the junction contained 8 bases not matched to a gene. Germline CDR1 is SNHLY and CDR2 is FYNNEI. This CDR3 reads CASSEALRLARDTQYF. DNA of the CDR3: TGTGCCAGCAGTGAAGCGCTCAGACTAGCCAGAGATACGCAGTATTTT. Filled out from reference TRBV2 and TRBJ2-3, the complete variable domain reads EPEVTQTPSHQVTQMGQEVILRCVPISNHLYFYWYRQILGQKVEFLVSFYNNEISEKSEIFDDQFSVERPDGSNFTLKIRSTKLEDSAMYFCASSEALRLARDTQYFGPGTRLTVL.

The V and J genes are TRBV28 and TRBJ1-6, with unresolved D. The germline V gene encodes CDR1 MDHEN and CDR2 SYDVKM. Trimming stripped 6 bases from V and 10 bases from J, with 19 bases between. The CDR3 contains 15 residues. This chain's CDR3 is CASSRPGSMGSPLHF. Here the CDR3 DNA reads TGTGCCAGCAGCCGACCCGGGAGTATGGGCTCACCCCTCCACTTT.

The CDR3 loop reads CASSEGVTGRQETQYF. DNA for the CDR3: TGTGCCAGCAGTGAAGGGGTGACAGGACGCCAAGAGACCCAGTACTTC. The chain employs TRBV2 and TRBJ2-5; D perhaps matches TRBD1 (6 bases). Germline CDR1 reads SNHLY; CDR2 reads FYNNEI. CDR3 length equals 16 residues. Trimming took 1 base from V and 1 from J, leaving 13 bases between them. The variable domain in full, completed from reference TRBV2 and TRBJ2-5, reads EPEVTQTPSHQVTQMGQEVILRCVPISNHLYFYWYRQILGQKVEFLVSFYNNEISEKSEIFDDQFSVERPDGSNFTLKIRSTKLEDSAMYFCASSEGVTGRQETQYFGPGTRLLVL.

This CDR3 is CASSLGQKYEQYF. Here the CDR3 DNA reads TGCGCCAGCAGCTTGGGACAGAAATACGAGCAGTACTTC. V usage is TRBV5-1 and J usage is TRBJ2-7, with a tentative D call TRBD1 (5 bases). Germline CDR1 is SGHRS and CDR2 is YFSETQ. Trimming stripped 0 bases from V and 4 bases from J, with 8 bases between. The CDR3 length is 13 residues.

This sequence joins TRBV10-3 and TRBJ1-5; D is unresolved. The ends were cut back, 1 base at V and 8 bases at J, with 9 bases in the middle. This CDR3 has 13 residues. CDR1 is ENHRY, CDR2 SYGVKD, per germline. CDR3 region: CAISEWGGEPQHF. DNA for the CDR3: TGTGCCATCAGTGAGTGGGGAGGCGAGCCCCAGCATTTT.

The chain is built from TRBV9 and TRBJ1-4, with 7 bases that match TRBD1. CDR1 and CDR2 (germline): SGDLS, YYNGEE. This CDR3 spans 15 amino acids. Trimming at V came to 4 bases and at J to 4 bases, leaving 7 bases not matched to a gene. This CDR3 reads CASSTAGTDNEKLFF. The CDR3 DNA is TGTGCCAGCAGCACCGCCGGGACAGATAATGAAAAACTGTTTTTT.

V is TRBV6-5 and J is TRBJ2-1; D is perhaps TRBD1 (6 bases). Germline loops: CDR1 MNHEY, CDR2 SVGAGI. The CDR3 is 13 amino acids. V shed 6 bases and J shed 9 bases, with 15 bases lying between them. CDR3 nucleotide sequence: TGTGCCAGCAGCACCCGGACAGTGGGTGAGCAGTTCTTC. Translation gives CASSTRTVGEQFF.

V gene TRBV19 combines with J gene TRBJ2-4; no clear D gene. V lost 3 bases, J lost 1 base, and 10 bases lay in between. The CDR3 has 15 residues. Germline CDR1 LNHDA, CDR2 SQIVND (reference sequence). The CDR3 protein is CASSIAARAKNIQYF. The CDR3 region has the DNA TGTGCCAGTAGTATTGCGGCGAGGGCCAAAAACATTCAGTACTTC.

This rearrangement joins TRBV7-6 to TRBJ2-1, with 7 bases aligning to TRBD1. Trimming took 5 bases from V and 0 from J; bases not matched to a gene: 10. The germline V gene encodes CDR1 SGHVS and CDR2 FNYEAQ. This CDR3 is 17 amino acids long. The CDR3 sequence is CASSPLPDRVSYNEQFF. DNA of the CDR3: TGTGCCAGCAGCCCCCTACCCGACAGGGTCTCCTACAATGAGCAGTTCTTC.

This chain connects TRBV4-2 to TRBJ2-2; TRBD2 matches 8 bases. The CDR3 covers 17 residues. V was clipped by 6 bases and J by 1 base; unmatched bases: 10. Germline CDR1 reads LGHNA; CDR2 reads YNFKEQ. The CDR3 region has the DNA TGTGCCAGCAGAAAAGCGGCGGGGGGCCAGAACACCGGGGAGCTGTTTTTT. Translated, it gives CASRKAAGGQNTGELFF.

The chain recombines TRBV10-1 with TRBJ1-1; the D gene is possibly TRBD1 (5 bases). V lost 3 bases, J lost 12 bases, and 11 bases lay in between. CDR3 length equals 11 residues. In germline, CDR1 is WNHNN, CDR2 SYGVQD (reference sequence). CDR3 in DNA: TGCGCCAGCAGTGACGGCAGGGATACTTTCTTT. Translating gives CASSDGRDTFF.

The V and J genes are TRBV4-3 and TRBJ1-2, with a possible D match to TRBD1 (5 bases). The V gene lost 4 bases and the J gene lost 6 bases, with 27 bases spanning the gap. There are 18 residues in the CDR3. Germline lookup yields CDR1 LGHNA and CDR2 YSLEER. Here the CDR3 DNA reads TGCGCCAGCAGCCCAAAATTGGCAGGGCCCTATTCCGCTGATGGCTACACCTTC. Translation: CASSPKLAGPYSADGYTF.

The J gene is TRBJ2-4, the V gene TRBV29-1, with D possibly TRBD1 on 5 matching bases. The germline V and J ends were trimmed by 1 base and 9 bases, with 13 bases remaining between them. The CDR3 contains 13 residues. CDR1 and CDR2 (germline): SQVTM, ANQGSEA. Written as DNA, the CDR3 is TGCAGCGTTGAAGGGCAGGGTTTAGGCATTCAGTACTTC. Its protein is CSVEGQGLGIQYF. Complete variable domain (other parts from reference TRBV29-1 and TRBJ2-4): SAVISQKPSRDICQRGTSLTIQCQVDSQVTMMFWYRQQPGQSLTLIATANQGSEATYESGFVIDKFPISRPNLTFSTLTVSNMSPEDSSIYLCSVEGQGLGIQYFGAGTRLSVL.

The rearrangement uses TRBV5-1 and TRBJ2-2, with D possibly TRBD1 on 6 matching bases. The V gene lost 0 bases and the J gene lost 0 bases, with 9 bases spanning the gap. The germline CDR1 and CDR2 sequences are SGHRS and YFSETQ. This CDR3 has 16 residues. CDR3 in DNA: TGCGCCAGCAGCTTGGCCGGGACACCGAACACCGGGGAGCTGTTTTTT. Protein: CASSLAGTPNTGELFF.

J is TRBJ2-3 and V is TRBV13; D not certain. This CDR3 spans 17 amino acids. From germline, CDR1 is PRHDT and CDR2 FYEKMQ (reference sequence). Trimming cost V 0 bases and J 6 bases, with 19 bases left between them. The CDR3 nucleotides read TGTGCCAGCAGCTTAGGCCTAAGTTTTTTGAGTTCGGATACGCAGTATTTT. It specifies CASSLGLSFLSSDTQYF.

The chain employs TRBV6-1 and TRBJ2-6, with 10 bases aligning to TRBD2. Per the germline V gene, CDR1 is MNHNS and CDR2 is SASEGT. V lost 5 bases to trimming and J lost 4 bases; unmatched junction nucleotides: 11. The CDR3 has 18 residues. In DNA, the CDR3 is TGTGCCAGCAGTCAAGACAGCGGGGGGGCCGCCGGGGCCAACGTCCTGACTTTC. This gives the protein CASSQDSGGAAGANVLTF.

Within the sample, this clone is medium-sized (0.01 to 0.1%). The chain couples TRBV12-5 to TRBJ1-5; the D is unclear. The germline V gene has CDR1 LGHNT and CDR2 FRNRAP. The V end was cut by 3 bases, the J end by 1 base, with 16 bases between. CDR3 length equals 17 residues. CDR3 DNA: TGTGCTAGTGGTTTCGAGGCTCAACCCTCGAGCAATCAGCCCCAGCATTTT. The encoded protein is CASGFEAQPSSNQPQHF.

The chain uses TRBV23-1 and TRBJ2-7; TRBD1 might be the D (6 bases). TRBV23-1 is an ORF; its function is uncertain. Trimming removed 2 bases from V and 3 bases from J, with 20 bases in between. The CDR3 spans 17 residues. CDR3 nucleotides: TGCGCCAGCAGTCAACCCATGGTACAGGACAGATACTACGAGCAGTACTTC. Protein product: CASSQPMVQDRYYEQYF.

The chain uses TRBV6-5 and TRBJ1-3; D is perhaps TRBD1 (6 bases). Trimming removed 7 bases at V and 2 bases at J, with 12 bases between. The V gene's germline CDR1 is MNHEY and CDR2 SVGAGI. This CDR3 has 14 amino acids. The CDR3 coding sequence is TGTGCCAGCACCTTTGGGGGCCCTGGAAACACCATATATTTT. It codes for CASTFGGPGNTIYF.

The table lists this clone with a count of one. This chain uses TRBV2 with TRBJ1-2; 8 bases match TRBD1. CDR3 length equals 13 residues. The junction had 8 bases not matched to a gene; V was cut back by 7 bases and J by 7 bases. CDR1 is SNHLY, CDR2 FYNNEI, per germline. CDR3 amino acids: CASNLQGDLGYTF. Written as DNA, the CDR3 is TGTGCCAGCAACCTACAGGGGGATCTTGGCTACACCTTC.

This chain links TRBV7-6 with TRBJ1-2; 11 bases map to TRBD1. The CDR3 runs 17 residues. V was pared by 1 base and J by 3 bases, with 7 bases of the junction left unmatched. Germline V gene data show CDR1 as SGHVS and CDR2 as FNYEAQ. In DNA, the CDR3 is TGTGCCAGCAGCTTAGTTGGGTCGGGACAGGGGGACTATGGCTACACCTTC. The encoded protein is CASSLVGSGQGDYGYTF.

The V gene is TRBV20-1, the J gene TRBJ1-2; 7 nucleotides align to TRBD1. Looked up from germline, CDR1 is DFQATT and CDR2 is SNEGSKA (reference sequence). Trimming cost V 3 bases and J 5 bases; bases outside gene matches: 0. The CDR3 runs 11 residues. The CDR3 spells CSARTGYGYTF. CDR3 sequence (DNA): TGCAGTGCTAGGACAGGGTATGGCTACACCTTC.

The V gene is TRBV27, the J gene TRBJ1-1; D gene ambiguous. V gave up 0 bases and J gave up 8 bases, with 10 bases separating them. CDR1 MNHEY and CDR2 SMNVEV come from the germline V gene (reference sequence). The CDR3 has 13 amino acids. The CDR3 bases are TGTGCCAGCAGTTTATCCCCGCAGTCGGAAGCTTTCTTT. Encoded protein: CASSLSPQSEAFF.

The V gene is TRBV18, the J gene TRBJ2-2; 8 bases agree with TRBD1. Germline-derived CDR1 and CDR2 are KGHSH and LQKENI. CDR3 length: 15 amino acids. Trimming removed 4 bases from V and 1 base from J; junction bases left unmatched: 2. The CDR3 sequence is CASSLGTGNTGELFF. The CDR3 nucleotides read TGTGCCAGCTCACTTGGGACAGGGAACACCGGGGAGCTGTTTTTT.

This rearrangement joins TRBV27 to TRBJ2-7, with 8 positions matching TRBD2. Trimming cost V 5 bases and J 6 bases; bases outside gene matches: 9. This CDR3 contains 14 residues. Germline assignment: CDR1 MNHEY and CDR2 SMNVEV (reference sequence). In DNA form, the CDR3 reads TGTGCCAGCAGTGCCATTAGCGGGGAGGTCGAGCAGTACTTC. As protein: CASSAISGEVEQYF.

This chain's CDR3 is CASSLWQGSYEQYV. The CDR3, as DNA: TGTGCCAGCAGCTTGTGGCAGGGTAGCTACGAGCAGTACGTC. This chain joins TRBV5-5 and TRBJ2-7, with D possibly being TRBD1 (5 bases). V gave up 1 base and J gave up 3 bases, with 11 bases separating them. Germline loops: CDR1 SGHKS, CDR2 YYEKEE (reference sequence). The CDR3 is 14 amino acids.

The sample holds one count of this clone. V usage is TRBV10-2 and J usage is TRBJ2-7; D not certain. The V gene's germline CDR1 is WSHSY and CDR2 SAAADI. Trimming removed 5 bases at V and 9 bases at J, with 11 bases between. The CDR3 covers 11 residues. The DNA of the CDR3 is TGCGCCAGCAGTTCCCTGGCGGTGCAGTACGTC. It encodes CASSSLAVQYV.

This clone was detected once. The chain is built from TRBV7-9 and TRBJ1-1, with TRBD1 matching over 7 bases. Trimming removed 1 base from V and 6 bases from J; junction bases left unmatched: 5. The germline gives CDR1 SEHNR, CDR2 FQNEAQ (reference sequence). The CDR3 runs to 14 residues. Here the CDR3 reads CASSLDRGVAEAFF. For the CDR3, the DNA is TGTGCCAGCAGCTTAGACAGGGGAGTAGCTGAAGCTTTCTTT.

The V and J genes are TRBV19 and TRBJ1-3; D unresolved. CDR1 and CDR2 from the germline V gene are LNHDA and SQIVND (reference sequence). The CDR3 is 14 residues long. The V end was cut by 3 bases, the J end by 4 bases, with 10 bases between. CDR3 bases: TGTGCCAGTAGTATCAAGTCGGGGGGAAACACCATATATTTT. This translates into CASSIKSGGNTIYF.